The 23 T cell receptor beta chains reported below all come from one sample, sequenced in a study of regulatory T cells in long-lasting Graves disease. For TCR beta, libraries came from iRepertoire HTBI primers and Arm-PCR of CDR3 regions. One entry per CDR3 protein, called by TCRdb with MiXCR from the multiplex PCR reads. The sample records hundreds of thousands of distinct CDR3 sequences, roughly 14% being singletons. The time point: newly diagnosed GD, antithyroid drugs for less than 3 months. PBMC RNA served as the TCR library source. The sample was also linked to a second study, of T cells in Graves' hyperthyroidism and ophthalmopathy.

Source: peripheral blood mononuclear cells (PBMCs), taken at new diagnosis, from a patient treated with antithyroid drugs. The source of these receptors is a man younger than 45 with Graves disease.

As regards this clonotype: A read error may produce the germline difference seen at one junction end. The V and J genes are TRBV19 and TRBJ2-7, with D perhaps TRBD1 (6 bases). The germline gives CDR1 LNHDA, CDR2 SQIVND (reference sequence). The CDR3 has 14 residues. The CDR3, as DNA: TGTGCCAGTAGATTCCGGGACACCTCCTTCGAGCAGTACTTC. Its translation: CASRFRDTSFEQYF.

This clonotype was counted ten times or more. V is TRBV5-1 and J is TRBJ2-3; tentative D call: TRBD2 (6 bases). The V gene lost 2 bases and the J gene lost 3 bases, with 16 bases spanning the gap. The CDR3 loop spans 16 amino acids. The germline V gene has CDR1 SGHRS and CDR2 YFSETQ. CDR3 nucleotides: TGCGCCAGCAGCTTTGAGTATGGAGGGACGACAGATACGCAGTATTTT. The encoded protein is CASSFEYGGTTDTQYF.

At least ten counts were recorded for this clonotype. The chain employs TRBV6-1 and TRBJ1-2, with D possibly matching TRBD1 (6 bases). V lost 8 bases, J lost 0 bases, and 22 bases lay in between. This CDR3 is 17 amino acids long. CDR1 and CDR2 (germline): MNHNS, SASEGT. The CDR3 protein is CASLTPGQSEANYGYTF. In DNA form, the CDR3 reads TGTGCCAGCCTTACCCCTGGACAGTCGGAGGCTAACTATGGCTACACCTTC.

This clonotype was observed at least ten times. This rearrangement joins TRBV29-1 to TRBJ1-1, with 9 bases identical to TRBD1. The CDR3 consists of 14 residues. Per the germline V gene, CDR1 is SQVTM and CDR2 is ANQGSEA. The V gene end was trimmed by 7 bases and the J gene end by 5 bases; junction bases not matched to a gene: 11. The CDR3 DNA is TGCAGCGGGGCCGGGACAGGGTGGAGGACTGAAGCTTTCTTT. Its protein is CSGAGTGWRTEAFF.

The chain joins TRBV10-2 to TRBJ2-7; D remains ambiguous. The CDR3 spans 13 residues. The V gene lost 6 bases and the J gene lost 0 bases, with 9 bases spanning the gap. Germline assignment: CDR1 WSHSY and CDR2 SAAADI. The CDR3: CASRVPYSYEQYF. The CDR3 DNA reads TGCGCCAGCAGGGTCCCTTACTCCTACGAGCAGTACTTC.

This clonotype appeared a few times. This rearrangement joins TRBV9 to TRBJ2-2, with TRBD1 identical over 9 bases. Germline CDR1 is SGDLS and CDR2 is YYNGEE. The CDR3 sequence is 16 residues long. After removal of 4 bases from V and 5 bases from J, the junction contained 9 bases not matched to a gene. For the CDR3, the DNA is TGTGCCAGCAGCCCAAGGGACAGGGAAGGAACCGGGGAGCTGTTTTTT. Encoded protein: CASSPRDREGTGELFF.

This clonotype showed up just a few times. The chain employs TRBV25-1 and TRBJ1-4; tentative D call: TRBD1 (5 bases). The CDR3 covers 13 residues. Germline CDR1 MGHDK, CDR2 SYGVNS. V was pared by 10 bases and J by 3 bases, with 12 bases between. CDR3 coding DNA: TGTGCCACCCTAGGGGATGCTAATGAAAAACTGTTTTTT. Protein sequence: CATLGDANEKLFF.

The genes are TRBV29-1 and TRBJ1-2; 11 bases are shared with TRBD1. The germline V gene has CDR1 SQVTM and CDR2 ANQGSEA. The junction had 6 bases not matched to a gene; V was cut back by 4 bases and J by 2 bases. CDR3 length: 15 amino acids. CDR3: CSVVWTGGPNYGYTF. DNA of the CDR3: TGCAGCGTTGTCTGGACAGGGGGCCCGAACTATGGCTACACCTTC. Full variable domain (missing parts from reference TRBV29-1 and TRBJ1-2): SAVISQKPSRDICQRGTSLTIQCQVDSQVTMMFWYRQQPGQSLTLIATANQGSEATYESGFVIDKFPISRPNLTFSTLTVSNMSPEDSSIYLCSVVWTGGPNYGYTFGSGTRLTVV.

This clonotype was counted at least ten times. The CDR3: CSARDHRGDRGWMNTEAFF. Here the CDR3 DNA reads TGCAGTGCTAGAGATCATAGGGGGGACAGGGGATGGATGAACACTGAAGCTTTCTTT. The rearrangement uses TRBV20-1 and TRBJ1-1; TRBD1 agrees at 10 bases. The junction had 13 bases not matched to a gene; V was cut back by 0 bases and J by 0 bases. The CDR3 consists of 19 residues. CDR1 and CDR2 (germline): DFQATT, SNEGSKA (reference sequence).

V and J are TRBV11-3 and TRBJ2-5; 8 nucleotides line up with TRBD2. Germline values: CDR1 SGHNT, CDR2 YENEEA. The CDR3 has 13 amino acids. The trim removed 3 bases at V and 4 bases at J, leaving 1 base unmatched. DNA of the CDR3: TGTGCCAGCAGCTTCGGGGGGGCAGAGACCCAGTACTTC. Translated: CASSFGGAETQYF. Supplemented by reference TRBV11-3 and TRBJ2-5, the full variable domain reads EAGVVQSPRYKIIEKKQPVAFWCNPISGHNTLYWYLQNLGQGPELLIRYENEEAVDDSQLPKDRFSAERLKGVDSTLKIQPAELGDSAVYLCASSFGGAETQYFGPGTRLLVL.

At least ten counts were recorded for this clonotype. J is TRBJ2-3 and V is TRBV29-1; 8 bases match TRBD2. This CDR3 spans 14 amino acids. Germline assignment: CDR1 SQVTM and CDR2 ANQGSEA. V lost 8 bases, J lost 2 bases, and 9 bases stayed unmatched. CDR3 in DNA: TGCAGCTTCGGGAGGGAACTAGTCACAGATACGCAGTATTTT. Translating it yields CSFGRELVTDTQYF.

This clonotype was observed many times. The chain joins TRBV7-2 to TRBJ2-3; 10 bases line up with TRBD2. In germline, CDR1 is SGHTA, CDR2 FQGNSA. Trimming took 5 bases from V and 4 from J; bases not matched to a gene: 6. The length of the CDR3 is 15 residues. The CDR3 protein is CASSALAGAADTQYF. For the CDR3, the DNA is TGTGCCAGCAGCGCCCTAGCGGGAGCAGCAGATACGCAGTATTTT.

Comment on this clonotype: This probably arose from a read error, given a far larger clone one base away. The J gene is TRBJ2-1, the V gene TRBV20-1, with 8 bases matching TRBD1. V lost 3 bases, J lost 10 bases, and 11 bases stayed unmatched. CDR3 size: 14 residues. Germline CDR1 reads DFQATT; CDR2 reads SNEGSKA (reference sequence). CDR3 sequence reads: CSASKPGQVYEQFF. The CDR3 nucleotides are TGCAGTGCTAGCAAACCGGGACAGGTCTACGAGCAGTTCTTC.

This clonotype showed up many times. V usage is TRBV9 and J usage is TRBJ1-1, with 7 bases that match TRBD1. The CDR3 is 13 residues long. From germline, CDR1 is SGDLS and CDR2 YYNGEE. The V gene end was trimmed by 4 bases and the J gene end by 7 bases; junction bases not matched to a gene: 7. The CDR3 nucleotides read TGTGCCAGCAGCATTGGGACAGTGGGTGAAGCTTTCTTT. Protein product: CASSIGTVGEAFF.

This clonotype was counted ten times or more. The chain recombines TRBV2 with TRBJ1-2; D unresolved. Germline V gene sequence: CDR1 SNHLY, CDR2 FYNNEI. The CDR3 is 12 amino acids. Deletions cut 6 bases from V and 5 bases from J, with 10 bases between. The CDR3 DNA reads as TGTGCCAGCAGAGAAAGGGTATATGGCTACACCTTC. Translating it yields CASRERVYGYTF.

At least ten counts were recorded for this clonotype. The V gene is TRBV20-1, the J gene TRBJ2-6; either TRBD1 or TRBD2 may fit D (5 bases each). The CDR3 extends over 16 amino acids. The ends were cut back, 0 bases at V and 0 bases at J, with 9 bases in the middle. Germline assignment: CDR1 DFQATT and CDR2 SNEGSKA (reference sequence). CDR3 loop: CSARDGADSGANVLTF. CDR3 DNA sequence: TGCAGTGCTAGAGACGGGGCGGACTCTGGGGCCAACGTCCTGACTTTC.

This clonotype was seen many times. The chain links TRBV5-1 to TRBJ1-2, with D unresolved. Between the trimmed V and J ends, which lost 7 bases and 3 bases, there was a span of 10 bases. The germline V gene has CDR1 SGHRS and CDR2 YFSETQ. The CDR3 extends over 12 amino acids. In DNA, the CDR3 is TGCGCCAGCCGTCCAGTAGACTATGGCTACACCTTC. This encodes CASRPVDYGYTF.

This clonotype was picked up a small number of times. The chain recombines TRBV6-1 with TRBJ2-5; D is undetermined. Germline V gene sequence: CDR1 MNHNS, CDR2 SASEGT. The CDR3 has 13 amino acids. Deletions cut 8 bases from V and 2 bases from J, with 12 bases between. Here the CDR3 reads CASRTPVQETQYF. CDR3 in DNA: TGTGCCAGCCGGACCCCCGTTCAAGAGACCCAGTACTTC.

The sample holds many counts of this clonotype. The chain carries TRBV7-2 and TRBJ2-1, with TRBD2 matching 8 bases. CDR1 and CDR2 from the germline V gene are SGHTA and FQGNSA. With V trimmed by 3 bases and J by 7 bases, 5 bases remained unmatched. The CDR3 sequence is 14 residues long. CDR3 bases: TGTGCCAGCAGCTTTTCCGGGACTAGAAATGAGCAGTTCTTC. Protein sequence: CASSFSGTRNEQFF.

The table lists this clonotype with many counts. CDR3 amino acids: CSASSDLYGYTF. The CDR3 DNA follows: TGCAGTGCTAGTTCGGACCTCTATGGCTACACCTTC. The chain has TRBV20-1 and TRBJ1-2; D not resolved. Germline lookup yields CDR1 DFQATT and CDR2 SNEGSKA (reference sequence). The CDR3 has 12 amino acids. V gave up 3 bases and J gave up 4 bases, with 9 bases separating them.

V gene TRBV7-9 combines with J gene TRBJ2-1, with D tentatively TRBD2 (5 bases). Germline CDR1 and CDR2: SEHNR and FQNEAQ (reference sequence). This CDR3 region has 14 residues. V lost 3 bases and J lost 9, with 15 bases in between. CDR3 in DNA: TGTGCCAGCAGCTTGGCCGGGAATCTACTTGAGCAGTTCTTC. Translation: CASSLAGNLLEQFF.

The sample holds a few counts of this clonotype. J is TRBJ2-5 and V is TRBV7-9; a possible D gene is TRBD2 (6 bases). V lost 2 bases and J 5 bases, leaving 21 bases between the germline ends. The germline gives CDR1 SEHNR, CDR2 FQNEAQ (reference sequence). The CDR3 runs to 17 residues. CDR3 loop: CASSLPILGPREETQYF. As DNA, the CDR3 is TGTGCCAGCAGCTTACCCATATTGGGACCCCGGGAGGAGACCCAGTACTTC. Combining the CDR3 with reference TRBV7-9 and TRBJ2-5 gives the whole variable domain DTGVSQNPRHKITKRGQNVTFRCDPISEHNRLYWYRQTLGQGPEFLTYFQNEAQLEKSRLLSDRFSAERPKGSFSTLEIQRTEQGDSAMYLCASSLPILGPREETQYFGPGTRLLVL.

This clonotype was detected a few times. The CDR3 DNA reads TGTGCCAGCAGCTTGGGCAGTGGACTATATAGCAATCAGCCCCAGCATTTT. It translates to CASSLGSGLYSNQPQHF. This rearrangement joins TRBV5-6 to TRBJ1-5; the D is unclear. The CDR3 length is 17 residues. Germline V CDR1 and CDR2: SGHDT, YYEEEE. V shed 0 bases and J shed 0 bases, with 13 bases lying between them.